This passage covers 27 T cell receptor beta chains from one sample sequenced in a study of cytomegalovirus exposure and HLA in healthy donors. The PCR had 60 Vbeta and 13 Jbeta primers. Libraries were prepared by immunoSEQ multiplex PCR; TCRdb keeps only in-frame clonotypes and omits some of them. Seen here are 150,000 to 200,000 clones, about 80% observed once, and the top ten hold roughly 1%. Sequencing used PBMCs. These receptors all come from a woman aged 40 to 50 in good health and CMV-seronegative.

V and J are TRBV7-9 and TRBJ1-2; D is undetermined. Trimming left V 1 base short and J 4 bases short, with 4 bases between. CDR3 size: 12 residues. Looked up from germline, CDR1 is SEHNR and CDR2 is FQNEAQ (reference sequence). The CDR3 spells CASSLDGYGYTF. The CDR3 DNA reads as TGTGCCAGCAGCTTAGACGGCTATGGCTACACCTTC. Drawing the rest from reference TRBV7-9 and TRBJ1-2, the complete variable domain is DTGVSQNPRHKITKRGQNVTFRCDPISEHNRLYWYRQTLGQGPEFLTYFQNEAQLEKSRLLSDRFSAERPKGSFSTLEIQRTEQGDSAMYLCASSLDGYGYTFGSGTRLTVV.

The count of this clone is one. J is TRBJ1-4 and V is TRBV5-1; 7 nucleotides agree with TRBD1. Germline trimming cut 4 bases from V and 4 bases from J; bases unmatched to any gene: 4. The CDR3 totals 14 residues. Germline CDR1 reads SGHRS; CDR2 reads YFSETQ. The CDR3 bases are TGCGCCAGCAGCCCCGGGACAGTTAATGAAAAACTGTTTTTT. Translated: CASSPGTVNEKLFF.

The CDR3 here is CASSSYSYEQYF. The CDR3 DNA sequence: TGTGCCAGCAGCTCATACAGCTACGAGCAGTACTTC. The J gene is TRBJ2-7, the V gene TRBV5-6; no reliable D call. The CDR3 covers 12 residues. V was cut by 3 bases and J by 3 bases, with 7 bases left in between. CDR1 and CDR2 from the germline V gene are SGHDT and YYEEEE.

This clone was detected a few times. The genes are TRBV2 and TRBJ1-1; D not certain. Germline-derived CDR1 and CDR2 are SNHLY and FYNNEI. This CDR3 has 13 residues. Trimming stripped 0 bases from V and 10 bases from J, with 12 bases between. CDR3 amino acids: CASSEAVPGGAFF. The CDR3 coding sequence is TGTGCCAGCAGTGAAGCGGTACCAGGAGGAGCTTTCTTT.

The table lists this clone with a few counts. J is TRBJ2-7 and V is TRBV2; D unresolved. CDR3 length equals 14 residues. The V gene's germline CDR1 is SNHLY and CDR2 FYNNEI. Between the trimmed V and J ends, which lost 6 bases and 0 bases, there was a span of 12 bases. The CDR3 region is CASRSLLSSYEQYF. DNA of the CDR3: TGTGCCAGCAGGTCACTATTGAGCTCCTACGAGCAGTACTTC.

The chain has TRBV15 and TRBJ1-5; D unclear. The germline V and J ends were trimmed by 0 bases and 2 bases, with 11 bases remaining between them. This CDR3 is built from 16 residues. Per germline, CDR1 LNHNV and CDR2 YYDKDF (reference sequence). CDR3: CATSRDFGEGNQPQHF. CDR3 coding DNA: TGTGCCACCAGCAGAGATTTCGGGGAAGGCAATCAGCCCCAGCATTTT.

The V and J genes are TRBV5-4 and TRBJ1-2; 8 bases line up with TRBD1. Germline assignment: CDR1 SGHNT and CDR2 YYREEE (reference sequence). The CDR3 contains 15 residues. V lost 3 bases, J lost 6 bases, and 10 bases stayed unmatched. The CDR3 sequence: CASSSGQGMRHGYTF. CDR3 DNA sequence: TGTGCCAGCAGCTCTGGACAGGGAATGAGACATGGCTACACCTTC.

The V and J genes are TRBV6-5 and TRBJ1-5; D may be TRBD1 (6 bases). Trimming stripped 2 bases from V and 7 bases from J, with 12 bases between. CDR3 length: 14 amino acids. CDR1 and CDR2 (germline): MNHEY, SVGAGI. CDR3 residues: CASSYGQGNQPQHF. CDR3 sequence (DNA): TGTGCCAGCAGTTACGGGCAGGGGAACCAGCCCCAGCATTTT.

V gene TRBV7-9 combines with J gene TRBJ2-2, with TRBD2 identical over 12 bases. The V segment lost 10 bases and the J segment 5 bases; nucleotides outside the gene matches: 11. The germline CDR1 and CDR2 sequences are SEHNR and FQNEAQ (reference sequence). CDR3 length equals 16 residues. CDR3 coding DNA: TGTGCCATCCTAGCGGGAGGGTATATTGCGACCGGGGAGCTGTTTTTT. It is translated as CAILAGGYIATGELFF.

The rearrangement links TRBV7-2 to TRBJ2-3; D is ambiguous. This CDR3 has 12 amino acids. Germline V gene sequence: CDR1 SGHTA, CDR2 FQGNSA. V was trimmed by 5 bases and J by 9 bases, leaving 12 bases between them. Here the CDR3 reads CASSPGAKTQYF. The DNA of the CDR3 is TGTGCCAGCAGCCCCGGAGCTAAGACGCAGTATTTT.

CDR3 DNA sequence: TGTGCCAGCAGCTTGGAAGGGGGCAGGGGCAATCAGCCCCAGCATTTT. Its translation: CASSLEGGRGNQPQHF. The J gene is TRBJ1-5, the V gene TRBV5-6; 7 nucleotides line up with TRBD1. Germline loops: CDR1 SGHDT, CDR2 YYEEEE. The length of the CDR3 is 16 residues. Losses at the gene ends were 0 bases for V and 2 bases for J; bases not matched to a gene: 5.

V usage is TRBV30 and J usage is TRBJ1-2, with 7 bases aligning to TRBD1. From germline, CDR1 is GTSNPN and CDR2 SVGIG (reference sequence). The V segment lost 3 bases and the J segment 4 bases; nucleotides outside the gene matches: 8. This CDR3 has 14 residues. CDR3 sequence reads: CAWSGDSTFYGYTF. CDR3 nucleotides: TGTGCCTGGAGCGGGGACAGCACTTTCTATGGCTACACCTTC.

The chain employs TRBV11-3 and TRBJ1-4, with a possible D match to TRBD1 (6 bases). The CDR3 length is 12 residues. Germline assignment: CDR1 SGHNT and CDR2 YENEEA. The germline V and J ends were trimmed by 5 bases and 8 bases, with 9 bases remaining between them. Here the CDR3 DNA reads TGTGCCAGCAGCGGGGGCGAAGAAAAACTGTTTTTT. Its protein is CASSGGEEKLFF. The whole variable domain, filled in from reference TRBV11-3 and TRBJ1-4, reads EAGVVQSPRYKIIEKKQPVAFWCNPISGHNTLYWYLQNLGQGPELLIRYENEEAVDDSQLPKDRFSAERLKGVDSTLKIQPAELGDSAVYLCASSGGEEKLFFGSGTQLSVL.

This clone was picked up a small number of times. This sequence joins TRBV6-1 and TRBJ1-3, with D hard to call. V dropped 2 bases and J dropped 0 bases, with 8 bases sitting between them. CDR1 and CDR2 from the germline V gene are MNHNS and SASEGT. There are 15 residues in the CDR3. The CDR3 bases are TGTGCCAGCAGTGAACATGGACTCTCTGGAAACACCATATATTTT. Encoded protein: CASSEHGLSGNTIYF.

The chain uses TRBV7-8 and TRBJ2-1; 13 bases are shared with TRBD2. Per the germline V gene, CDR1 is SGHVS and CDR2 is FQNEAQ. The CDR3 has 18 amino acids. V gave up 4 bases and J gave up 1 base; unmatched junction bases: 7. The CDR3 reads CASSSYRLAGGSYNEQFF. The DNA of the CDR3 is TGTGCCAGCAGCTCATACCGACTAGCGGGAGGATCCTACAATGAGCAGTTCTTC. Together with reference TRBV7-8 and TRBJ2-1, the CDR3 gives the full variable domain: GAGVSQSPRYKVAKRGQDVALRCDPISGHVSLFWYQQALGQGPEFLTYFQNEAQLDKSGLPSDRFFAERPEGSVSTLKIQRTQQEDSAVYLCASSSYRLAGGSYNEQFFGPGTRLTVL.

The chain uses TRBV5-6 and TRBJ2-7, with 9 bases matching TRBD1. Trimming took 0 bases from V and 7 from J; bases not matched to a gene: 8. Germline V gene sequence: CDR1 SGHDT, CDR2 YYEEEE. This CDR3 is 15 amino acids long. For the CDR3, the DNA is TGTGCCAGCAGCTTGGGAGGGGGACAGGGCCTAGAGCAGTACTTC. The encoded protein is CASSLGGGQGLEQYF.

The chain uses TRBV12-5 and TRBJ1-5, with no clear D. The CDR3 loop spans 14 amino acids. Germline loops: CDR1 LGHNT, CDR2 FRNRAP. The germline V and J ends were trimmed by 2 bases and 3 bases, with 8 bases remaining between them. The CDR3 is CASGLFTVNQPQHF. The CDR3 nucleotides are TGTGCTAGTGGTTTGTTTACGGTCAATCAGCCCCAGCATTTT.

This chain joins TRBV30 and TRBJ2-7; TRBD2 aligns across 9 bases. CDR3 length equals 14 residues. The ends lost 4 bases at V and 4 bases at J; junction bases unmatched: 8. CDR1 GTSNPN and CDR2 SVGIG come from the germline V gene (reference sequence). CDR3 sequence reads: CAWTKTSGPYEQYF. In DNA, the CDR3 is TGTGCCTGGACCAAAACTAGCGGGCCGTACGAGCAGTACTTC.

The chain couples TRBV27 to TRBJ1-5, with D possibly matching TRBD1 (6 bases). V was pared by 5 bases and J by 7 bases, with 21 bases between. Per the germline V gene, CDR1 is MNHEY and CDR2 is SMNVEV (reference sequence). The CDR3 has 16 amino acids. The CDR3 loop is CASSPLSTGRQQPQHF. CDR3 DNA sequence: TGTGCCAGCAGTCCCCTATCGACAGGCAGGCAGCAGCCCCAGCATTTT.

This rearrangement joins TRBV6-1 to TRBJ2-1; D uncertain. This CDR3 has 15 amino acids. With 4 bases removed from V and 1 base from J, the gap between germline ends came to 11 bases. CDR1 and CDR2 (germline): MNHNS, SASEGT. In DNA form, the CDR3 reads TGTGCCAGCAGTGTCTCCCCTTTATCCTACAATGAGCAGTTCTTC. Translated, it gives CASSVSPLSYNEQFF.

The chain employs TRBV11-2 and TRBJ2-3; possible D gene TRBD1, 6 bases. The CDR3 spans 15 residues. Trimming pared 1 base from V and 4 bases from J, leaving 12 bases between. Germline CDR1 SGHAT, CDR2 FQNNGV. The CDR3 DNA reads TGTGCCAGCAGCTTAGGGGGCTCAGGGGCAGATACGCAGTATTTT. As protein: CASSLGGSGADTQYF.

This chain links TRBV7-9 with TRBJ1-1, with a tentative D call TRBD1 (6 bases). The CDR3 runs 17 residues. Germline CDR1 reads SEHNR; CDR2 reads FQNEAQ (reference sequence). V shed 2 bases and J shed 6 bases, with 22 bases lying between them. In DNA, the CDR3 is TGTGCCAGCAGCTTATCTTCTCTTTTAGACAGGATCCCTGAAGCTTTCTTT. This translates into CASSLSSLLDRIPEAFF.

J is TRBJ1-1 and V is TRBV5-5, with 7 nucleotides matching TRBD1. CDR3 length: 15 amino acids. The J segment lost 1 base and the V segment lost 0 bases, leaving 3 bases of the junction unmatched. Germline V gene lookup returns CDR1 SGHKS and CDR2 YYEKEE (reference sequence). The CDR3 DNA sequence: TGTGCCAGCAGCTTGGGGACAGGTGGGAACACTGAAGCTTTCTTT. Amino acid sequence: CASSLGTGGNTEAFF.

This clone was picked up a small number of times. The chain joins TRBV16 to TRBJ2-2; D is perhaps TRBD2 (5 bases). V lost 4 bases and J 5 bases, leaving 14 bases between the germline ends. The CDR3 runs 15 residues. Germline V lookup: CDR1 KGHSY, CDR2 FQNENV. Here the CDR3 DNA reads TGTGCCAGCAGCCGTCGGGGAAGGTTGACCGGGGAGCTGTTTTTT. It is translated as CASSRRGRLTGELFF.

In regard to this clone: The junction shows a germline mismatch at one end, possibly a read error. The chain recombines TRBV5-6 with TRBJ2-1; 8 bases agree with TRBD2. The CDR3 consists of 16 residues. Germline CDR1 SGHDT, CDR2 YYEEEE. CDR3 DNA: TGTACCAGCAGCTCCATGAGCGGGAGCTCCTACAATGAGCAGTTCTTC. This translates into CTSSSMSGSSYNEQFF.

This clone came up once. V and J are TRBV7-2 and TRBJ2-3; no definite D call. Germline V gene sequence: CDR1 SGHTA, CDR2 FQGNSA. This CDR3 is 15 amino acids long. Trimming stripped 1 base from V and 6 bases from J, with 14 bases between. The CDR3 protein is CASSLEAAVRDTQYF. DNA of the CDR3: TGTGCCAGCAGCTTAGAAGCCGCCGTGAGGGATACGCAGTATTTT.

CDR3 amino acids: CASSKTAPMNTEAFF. The DNA of the CDR3 is TGTGCCAGCAGCAAGACAGCGCCCATGAACACTGAAGCTTTCTTT. The chain employs TRBV27 and TRBJ1-1; the D gene is possibly TRBD1 (5 bases). The CDR3 spans 15 residues. Germline CDR1 and CDR2: MNHEY and SMNVEV (reference sequence). The germline V and J ends were trimmed by 6 bases and 0 bases, with 14 bases remaining between them.